This T cell receptor (beta chain) appears in the sequencing data of a study of CD8 T cells in ankylosing spondylitis. TCRdb re-analysed the 5' RACE reads in MiXCR, keeping a single row per CDR3 protein. The table shows around 250,000 distinct CDR3 sequences, with 30% to 40% occurring only once. Study observations and caveats: There were earlier reports of some motif variants in reactive arthritis synovial fluid and blood. Among TCR beta sequences, a motif of under ten highly homologous variants appeared characteristic of ankylosing spondylitis blood.

As for this clonotype: Its antigen remains unknown.

The V gene lost 2 bases and the J gene lost 0 bases, with 8 bases spanning the gap. The CDR3 is 15 residues long. Looked up from germline, CDR1 is LNHNV and CDR2 is YYDKDF (reference sequence). The sample taken for sequencing was blood, either unsorted or a sorted T cell fraction (not recorded which). The chain has TRBV15 and TRBJ2-4; D gene uncertain. This receptor was obtained from a male donor with ankylosing spondylitis or in good health (not recorded which). The chain's CDR3 is CATSRSRLAKNIQYF. CDR3 nucleotide sequence: TGTGCCACCAGCAGAAGTCGCCTAGCCAAAAACATTCAGTACTTC.